One sample yielded the 25 T cell receptor beta chains listed below, sequenced in a study of blood T cell repertoires in COVID-19. Profiled with immunoSEQ multiplex PCR; TCRdb holds only in-frame clones, not every one. The repertoire holds 200,000 to 250,000 clones, with around three quarters as singletons. Sequenced input: peripheral blood. The source of these receptors is an older woman with acute or convalescent COVID-19.

CDR3 DNA sequence: TGTGCCAGCAGCTTAATCGGGTGGAACACCGGGGAGCTGTTTTTT. Its protein is CASSLIGWNTGELFF. The chain joins TRBV7-9 to TRBJ2-2, with D uncertain. CDR3 size: 15 residues. In germline, CDR1 is SEHNR, CDR2 FQNEAQ (reference sequence). Trimming cost V 2 bases and J 1 base, with 8 bases left between them.

This clone was counted between two and nine times. The chain joins TRBV30 to TRBJ1-5, with D possibly matching TRBD1 (6 bases). The CDR3 consists of 15 residues. Germline V gives CDR1 GTSNPN, CDR2 SVGIG (reference sequence). V lost 2 bases and J lost 0, with 11 bases in between. CDR3 coding DNA: TGTGCCTGGAGTATAGGGACACATAGCAATCAGCCCCAGCATTTT. Translation: CAWSIGTHSNQPQHF. Full variable domain (outside the CDR3, taken from reference TRBV30 and TRBJ1-5): SQTIHQWPATLVQPVGSPLSLECTVEGTSNPNLYWYRQAAGRGLQLLFYSVGIGQISSEVPQNLSASRPQDRQFILSSKKLLLSDSGFYLCAWSIGTHSNQPQHFGDGTRLSIL.

The chain has TRBV6-5 and TRBJ1-1; D might be TRBD1 (6 bases). The CDR3 extends over 15 amino acids. Trimming cost V 2 bases and J 0 bases, with 10 bases left between them. Germline V gives CDR1 MNHEY, CDR2 SVGAGI. The CDR3 here is CASSYGGSLNTEAFF. The CDR3 DNA is TGTGCCAGCAGTTACGGGGGCAGTCTGAACACTGAAGCTTTCTTT.

This clone was counted only a few times. The DNA for the CDR3 is TGTGCCAGTAGTATCAGGGGCTCTGGGGCCAACGTCCTGACTTTC. Translated: CASSIRGSGANVLTF. The genes are TRBV19 and TRBJ2-6, with D tentatively TRBD1 (6 bases). CDR1 and CDR2 (germline): LNHDA, SQIVND (reference sequence). The CDR3 is 15 residues long. V shed 3 bases and J shed 0 bases, with 6 bases lying between them.

The chain employs TRBV4-2 and TRBJ1-5; the D gene is possibly TRBD1 (6 bases). V lost 2 bases and J lost 5, with 7 bases in between. Germline assignment: CDR1 LGHNA and CDR2 YNFKEQ. The CDR3 runs to 13 residues. CDR3 coding DNA: TGTGCCAGCAGCCAACGGACAGATCAGCCCCAGCATTTT. Translation gives CASSQRTDQPQHF.

The V and J genes are TRBV15 and TRBJ2-2, with TRBD2 matching 13 bases. The V segment lost 6 bases and the J segment 0 bases; nucleotides outside the gene matches: 1. This CDR3 contains 16 residues. In germline, CDR1 is LNHNV, CDR2 YYDKDF (reference sequence). The DNA of the CDR3 is TGTGCCACCAGAGGACTAGCGGGAGCGAACACCGGGGAGCTGTTTTTT. Translating it yields CATRGLAGANTGELFF.

V is TRBV11-2 and J is TRBJ2-2, with a possible D match to TRBD2 (6 bases). The CDR3 is 15 residues long. V lost 10 bases, J lost 6 bases, and 21 bases lay in between. CDR1 is SGHAT and CDR2 is FQNNGV in the germline V gene. The CDR3 region has the DNA TGTGCCATCCTCAAGGCGGGGATTGAGGCCGGGGAGCTGTTTTTT. As protein: CAILKAGIEAGELFF.

The genes are TRBV3-1 (or the pseudogene TRBV3-2) and TRBJ2-3; possible D gene TRBD2, 6 bases. Germline-derived CDR1 and CDR2 are LGHDT and YNNKEL (reference sequence). Trimming removed 1 base from V and 1 base from J, with 9 bases in between. The CDR3 is 15 residues long. As DNA, the CDR3 is TGTGCCAGCAGCCAAGGCCAGCGGGGCACAGATACGCAGTATTTT. Encoded protein: CASSQGQRGTDTQYF.

The chain links TRBV27 to TRBJ2-1; D is uncertain. CDR1 is MNHEY and CDR2 is SMNVEV in the germline V gene (reference sequence). The CDR3 has 14 residues. Trimming shortened V by 6 bases and J by 5 bases, and 14 bases separated the two germline ends. DNA for the CDR3: TGTGCCAGCAGACCTGCAGGTTCTAACAATGAGCAGTTCTTC. As protein: CASRPAGSNNEQFF.

The CDR3 bases are TGTGCCAGCAGTGAAGCATTGGGGGGATCATATGGCTACACCTTC. Its translation is CASSEALGGSYGYTF. V gene TRBV2 combines with J gene TRBJ1-2; a possible D gene is TRBD1 (5 bases). The germline V gene encodes CDR1 SNHLY and CDR2 FYNNEI. V lost 0 bases and J lost 5, with 13 bases in between. The CDR3 is 15 amino acids.

V usage is TRBV29-1 and J usage is TRBJ1-2; no reliable D call. Trimming removed 3 bases at V and 7 bases at J, with 12 bases between. Germline V gene sequence: CDR1 SQVTM, CDR2 ANQGSEA. There are 12 residues in the CDR3. CDR3: CSVDWLRFGYTF. The CDR3, as DNA: TGCAGCGTTGACTGGTTGCGGTTTGGCTACACCTTC.

The chain has TRBV11-2 and TRBJ1-1; 10 nucleotides align to TRBD1. The CDR3 totals 14 residues. V shed 6 bases, J shed 3 bases, and the junction held 4 bases outside the gene matches. Germline lookup yields CDR1 SGHAT and CDR2 FQNNGV. Here the CDR3 DNA reads TGTGCCAGCAGTTCCGGGACAGGGGACACTGAAGCTTTCTTT. Amino acid sequence: CASSSGTGDTEAFF.

J is TRBJ1-1 and V is TRBV6-6, with D maybe TRBD1 (5 bases). The germline CDR1 and CDR2 sequences are MNHNY and SVGAGI (reference sequence). The CDR3 loop spans 13 amino acids. V lost 6 bases to trimming and J lost 3 bases, with 11 bases between them. The CDR3 sequence: CASSGGIYTEAFF. CDR3 sequence (DNA): TGTGCCAGCAGCGGGGGAATTTACACTGAAGCTTTCTTT.

The rearrangement links TRBV5-4 to TRBJ2-1; 13 nucleotides line up with TRBD2. Germline loops: CDR1 SGHNT, CDR2 YYREEE (reference sequence). The trim removed 0 bases at V and 9 bases at J, leaving 6 bases unmatched. The CDR3 runs 16 residues. The CDR3 DNA reads as TGTGCCAGCAGCTTGGCCACTAGCGGGAGGGGCAGTGAGCAGTTCTTC. Translation gives CASSLATSGRGSEQFF.

This chain joins TRBV6-5 and TRBJ2-2, with 9 bases that match TRBD2. The CDR3 extends over 16 amino acids. Germline assignment: CDR1 MNHEY and CDR2 SVGAGI. V lost 0 bases and J lost 3; bases outside the gene matches: 2. CDR3 DNA: TGTGCCAGCAGTTACTCGGCGGGAGGGGACACCGGGGAGCTGTTTTTT. Translating it yields CASSYSAGGDTGELFF.

V and J are TRBV20-1 and TRBJ2-1; TRBD2 is a possible D gene (6 bases). Germline values: CDR1 DFQATT, CDR2 SNEGSKA (reference sequence). This CDR3 region has 15 residues. Between the trimmed V and J ends, which lost 3 bases and 3 bases, there was a span of 15 bases. The DNA of the CDR3 is TGCAGTGCTAGTCCGGGAGAAGACCACTACAATGAGCAGTTCTTC. The encoded protein is CSASPGEDHYNEQFF.

The genes are TRBV4-2 and TRBJ1-3; 8 bases are a match to TRBD1. V shed 0 bases and J 4 bases; nucleotides not matched to a gene: 17. CDR1 LGHNA and CDR2 YNFKEQ come from the germline V gene. The CDR3 loop spans 20 amino acids. CDR3 DNA: TGTGCCAGCAGCCAAGACCGCCCGGGACAGGTCCCTCTTTGGGGAAACACCATATATTTT. Protein: CASSQDRPGQVPLWGNTIYF.

This clone appeared once. The rearrangement uses TRBV6-5 and TRBJ1-1, with no clear D. V was shortened by 6 bases and J by 2 bases, with 10 bases between the two germline ends. The CDR3 extends over 13 amino acids. Germline values: CDR1 MNHEY, CDR2 SVGAGI. CDR3 region: CASRSRGNTEAFF. In nucleotides, the CDR3 is TGTGCCAGCAGATCTCGGGGAAACACTGAAGCTTTCTTT.

This sequence joins TRBV29-1 and TRBJ2-1; 13 bases are shared with TRBD2. V lost 5 bases and J lost 4; bases outside the gene matches: 8. The CDR3 runs 16 residues. The germline V gene encodes CDR1 SQVTM and CDR2 ANQGSEA. DNA of the CDR3: TGCAGCGTTCAATCCGGGACTAGCGGGATGTACAATGAGCAGTTCTTC. Translated: CSVQSGTSGMYNEQFF.

This chain connects TRBV18 to TRBJ2-5; TRBD2 is a possible D gene (5 bases). The germline V and J ends were trimmed by 6 bases and 0 bases, with 5 bases remaining between them. The CDR3 has 12 residues. CDR1 and CDR2 from the germline V gene are KGHSH and LQKENI. CDR3 sequence: CASSGDQETQYF. In DNA form, the CDR3 reads TGTGCCAGCTCGGGAGACCAAGAGACCCAGTACTTC.

The V call is TRBV5-1, the J call TRBJ2-5, with D possibly matching TRBD1 (5 bases). Germline V lookup: CDR1 SGHRS, CDR2 YFSETQ. The CDR3 is made up of 14 amino acids. The V end lost 3 bases, the J end lost 5 bases, and 14 bases lay between the germline ends. The CDR3 reads CASSWGSGSETQYF. For the CDR3, the DNA is TGCGCCAGCAGCTGGGGCTCCGGTTCCGAGACCCAGTACTTC.

The chain carries TRBV7-6 and TRBJ2-2; D unclear. CDR3 length equals 14 residues. Trimming stripped 5 bases from V and 5 bases from J, with 12 bases between. Germline-derived CDR1 and CDR2 are SGHVS and FNYEAQ. The CDR3 here is CASSKPQETGELFF. For the CDR3, the DNA is TGTGCCAGCAGCAAACCCCAGGAAACCGGGGAGCTGTTTTTT.

J is TRBJ1-4 and V is TRBV27; D is possibly TRBD1 (6 bases). The CDR3 has 14 residues. The V gene lost 2 bases and the J gene lost 8 bases, with 12 bases spanning the gap. The V gene's germline CDR1 is MNHEY and CDR2 SMNVEV (reference sequence). The CDR3 reads CASSLARGREKLFF. The CDR3 coding sequence is TGTGCCAGCAGTTTAGCCAGGGGAAGAGAAAAACTGTTTTTT. The complete variable domain, with remaining parts taken from reference TRBV27 and TRBJ1-4, reads EAQVTQNPRYLITVTGKKLTVTCSQNMNHEYMSWYRQDPGLGLRQIYYSMNVEVTDKGDVPEGYKVSRKEKRNFPLILESPSPNQTSLYFCASSLARGREKLFFGSGTQLSVL.

J is TRBJ2-1 and V is TRBV2; 7 bases line up with TRBD2. With 8 bases clipped from V and 7 bases from J, the junction kept 5 bases outside the gene matches. Germline lookup yields CDR1 SNHLY and CDR2 FYNNEI. The CDR3 consists of 12 residues. CDR3 DNA: TGTGCCAGCGGCGGGAGCTCAAATGAGCAGTTCTTC. Its protein is CASGGSSNEQFF. Full variable domain (missing parts from reference TRBV2 and TRBJ2-1): EPEVTQTPSHQVTQMGQEVILRCVPISNHLYFYWYRQILGQKVEFLVSFYNNEISEKSEIFDDQFSVERPDGSNFTLKIRSTKLEDSAMYFCASGGSSNEQFFGPGTRLTVL.

There are a few counts of this clone. The chain joins TRBV5-1 to TRBJ2-7, with D maybe TRBD1 (5 bases). CDR1 and CDR2 from the germline V gene are SGHRS and YFSETQ. Trimming stripped 2 bases from V and 8 bases from J, with 11 bases between. CDR3 length: 12 residues. The CDR3 reads CASSFLSGKQYF. CDR3 in DNA: TGCGCCAGCAGCTTTCTCTCAGGGAAGCAGTACTTC.